The clone carrying this TCR beta chain was picked up many times. This entry is derived from a study of regulatory T cells in long-lasting Graves disease. V dropped 4 bases and J dropped 4; count of bases not matched to a gene: 6. The germline CDR1 and CDR2 sequences are MDHEN and SYDVKM. The CDR3 length is 15 residues. As to time point: newly diagnosed GD, antithyroid drugs for less than 3 months. From PBMCs, RNA was extracted and then used to make the TCR library. To make TCR beta libraries, researchers used iRepertoire HTBI primers and Arm-PCR of CDR3 regions. TCRdb analysed the multiplex PCR reads with MiXCR anew, one entry per CDR3 protein. The sample contains 400,000 to 500,000 distinct CDR3 sequences, roughly 17% of which appear only once. These data were likewise used in another study, on T cells in Graves' hyperthyroidism and ophthalmopathy.

This TCR was recovered from a woman between 18 and 29 years old with Graves disease. The material sequenced was peripheral blood mononuclear cells (PBMCs), taken at new diagnosis, from a patient treated with antithyroid drugs. This rearrangement joins TRBV28 to TRBJ1-2, with 10 bases lining up with TRBD1. CDR3 residues: CASSSDRGLVYGYTF. The CDR3 DNA follows: TGTGCCAGCAGTTCCGACAGGGGGCTTGTCTATGGCTACACCTTC.